The clone carrying this T cell receptor beta chain has more than one count but fewer than ten. The V gene's germline CDR1 is MNHEY and CDR2 SVGEGT. CDR3 length equals 15 residues. V gave up 4 bases and J gave up 4 bases; unmatched junction bases: 9. From RNA transcripts, TCR beta CDR3 regions were amplified. The HTBI primer set served for first-round RT-PCR of the TCR CDR3. TCRdb recomputed calls from the multiplex PCR reads with MiXCR, one row per CDR3 protein. The profile covers some 770,000 distinct CDR3 sequences, with approximately 16% appearing a single time and under 10% taken by the ten largest. The data are from a study of T cells in Graves' hyperthyroidism and ophthalmopathy.

The chain links TRBV6-2 or TRBV6-3 to TRBJ1-2; 7 bases match TRBD1. Specimen: blood. This sequence was found in a man aged 18-30 years with Graves' hyperthyroidism. The CDR3 spells CASSLTDRSSYGYTF. The CDR3 DNA sequence: TGTGCCAGCAGTTTGACGGACAGGAGTTCCTATGGCTACACCTTC.